Ten or more counts support the clone carrying this TCR beta chain. This specimen belongs to a study of identical twins. Germline V gene data show CDR1 as MNHEY and CDR2 as SVGAGI. The CDR3 is 15 amino acids. V lost 2 bases and J lost 6, with 16 bases in between. MiXCR, run by TCRdb on the 5' RACE reads, gives a single entry per CDR3 protein. The profile shows about 720,000 distinct CDR3 sequences, around a sixth of them singletons. Each donor (without exception) was a healthy Caucasian. These same records also appear under a second study, on T cells expressing NK-cell markers. Turning to that study: The authors restricted sorting to alpha-beta TCR T cells with an anti-gamma-delta TCR antibody in several experiments.

V gene TRBV6-5 combines with J gene TRBJ1-1; D unclear. Sequenced sample: PBMCs. The source is a woman between 18 and 30 years old in good health. CDR3 loop: CASSYRQGGLSEAFF. The CDR3 DNA sequence: TGTGCCAGCAGTTACCGCCAAGGTGGACTGTCTGAAGCTTTCTTT.